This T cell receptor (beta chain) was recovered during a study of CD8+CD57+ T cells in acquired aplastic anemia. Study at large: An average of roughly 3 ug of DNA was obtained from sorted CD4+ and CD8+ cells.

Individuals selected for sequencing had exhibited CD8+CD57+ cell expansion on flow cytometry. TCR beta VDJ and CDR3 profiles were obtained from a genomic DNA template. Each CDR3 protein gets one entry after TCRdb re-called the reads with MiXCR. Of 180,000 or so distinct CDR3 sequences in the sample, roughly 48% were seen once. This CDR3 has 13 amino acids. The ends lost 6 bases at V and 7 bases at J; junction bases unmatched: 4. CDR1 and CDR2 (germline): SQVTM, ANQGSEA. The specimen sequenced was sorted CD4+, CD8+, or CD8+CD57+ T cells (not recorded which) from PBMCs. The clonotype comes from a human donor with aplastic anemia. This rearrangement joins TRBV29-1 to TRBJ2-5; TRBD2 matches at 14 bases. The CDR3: CSVGTSGRGTQYF. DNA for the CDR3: TGCAGCGTGGGGACTAGCGGGAGAGGGACCCAGTACTTC.